A single T cell receptor (beta chain) is shown here with its context. This entry comes from a study of blood T cell repertoires in COVID-19. Profiled with immunoSEQ multiplex PCR; TCRdb holds only in-frame clones, not every one. The sample shows roughly 290,000 clones, around 81% of them seen only once. The sample taken for sequencing was peripheral blood. This receptor was identified in a woman aged 50 to 60 with active or convalescent COVID-19.

The DNA for the CDR3 is TGCGCCAGCGGACTTTTCATCACAGATACGCAGTATTTT. Protein: CASGLFITDTQYF. This chain joins TRBV5-1 and TRBJ2-3, with D possibly matching TRBD2 (5 bases). Trimming removed 7 bases from V and 2 bases from J, with 11 bases in between. The CDR3 consists of 13 residues. Per the germline V gene, CDR1 is SGHRS and CDR2 is YFSETQ.